This T cell receptor (beta chain) was observed in a study of PD-L1 blockade in urothelial cancer. Study-wide context: Researchers looked at the blood 3 weeks (second dose) and 6 weeks after treatment began.

Losses at the gene ends were 6 bases for V and 1 base for J; bases not matched to a gene: 6. This CDR3 contains 16 residues. Data came from immunoSEQ multiplex PCR; TCRdb stores just in-frame clones and leaves some out. Of about 51,000 clones in the sample, roughly 91% were seen once. Time point in this sample: peripheral blood 6 weeks after treatment start. This TCR came from a man aged 55-75 years with urothelial cancer. Here the sequenced sample was PBMCs, taken around atezolizumab (anti-PD-L1) treatment. The V call is TRBV23-1, the J call TRBJ2-2, with 9 bases identical to TRBD1. TRBV23-1 is sorted into the ORF group, with uncertain function. The DNA for the CDR3 is TGCGCCAGCAGACCGGGGACAGGGAGGAACACCGGGGAGCTGTTTTTT. Its protein is CASRPGTGRNTGELFF.